This TCR beta chain was identified in a study of siplizumab effects on memory and regulatory T cells. The study's findings and limits: Apparently more diverse than memory cells, naive T cells also seemed major alloresponse contributors. Alloreactive sequences from unstimulated CD4+ memory cells fell significantly with siplizumab. Confirmatory evidence of suppressive function in proliferating siplizumab-culture Tregs was not obtained.

For this clone: Its antigen is currently unknown.

About 91,000 TCR templates were measured in each sample. Clones were sequenced by immunoSEQ multiplex PCR, and TCRdb holds only the in-frame ones, with some missing. Of tens of thousands of clones listed, roughly 95% are singletons. Sequenced input: naive CD4+ T cells sorted from blood. The clonotype comes from a human donor in good health.

This chain's CDR3 is CASSLGQGRETQYF. The CDR3 DNA reads TGCGCCAGCAGCTTGGGACAGGGTAGGGAGACCCAGTACTTC. V usage is TRBV5-1 and J usage is TRBJ2-5, with TRBD1 matching over 7 bases. CDR1 and CDR2 (germline): SGHRS, YFSETQ. CDR3 length equals 14 residues. The ends lost 0 bases at V and 5 bases at J; junction bases unmatched: 4.